These 30 T cell receptor beta chains were sequenced from one sample in a study of radiotherapy plus CTLA-4 blockade in lung cancer. Profiling relied on immunoSEQ multiplex PCR, and the TCRdb table lists in-frame clones only, not all of them. Of some 60,000 clones listed, over 70% are singletons. The material was peripheral blood, obtained from a patient treated with radiotherapy plus ipilimumab. The receptors here all came from a human donor with non-small cell lung cancer who had a partial response to radiotherapy plus ipilimumab.

This clone was counted only a few times. The chain employs TRBV6-6 and TRBJ2-7, with TRBD1 matching over 8 bases. This CDR3 region has 14 residues. V shed 7 bases, J shed 3 bases, and the junction held 8 bases outside the gene matches. Germline loops: CDR1 MNHNY, CDR2 SVGAGI (reference sequence). The CDR3 bases are TGTGCCAGCAAATCAGGGGGCCACCTCTACGAGCAGTACTTC. Translating gives CASKSGGHLYEQYF.

The rearrangement joins TRBV7-9 to TRBJ1-2, with D possibly matching TRBD1 (6 bases). The V and J ends lost 5 bases and 5 bases respectively, with 21 bases between them. The V gene's germline CDR1 is SEHNR and CDR2 FQNEAQ (reference sequence). CDR3 length: 16 residues. This CDR3 is CASSLTPQGSKYGYTF. Here the CDR3 DNA reads TGTGCCAGCAGCCTCACCCCCCAGGGGTCAAAGTATGGCTACACCTTC. Full variable domain (rest looked up from reference TRBV7-9 and TRBJ1-2): DTGVSQNPRHKITKRGQNVTFRCDPISEHNRLYWYRQTLGQGPEFLTYFQNEAQLEKSRLLSDRFSAERPKGSFSTLEIQRTEQGDSAMYLCASSLTPQGSKYGYTFGSGTRLTVV.

The rearrangement joins TRBV27 to TRBJ2-7, with D possibly being TRBD1 (8 bases). CDR3 length: 16 residues. The V gene lost 5 bases and the J gene lost 5 bases, with 22 bases spanning the gap. Germline CDR1 MNHEY, CDR2 SMNVEV (reference sequence). The CDR3 region has the DNA TGTGCCAGCAGTCCTGAGGACAGGGAGGGACCCCACGAGCAGTACTTC. Translated, it gives CASSPEDREGPHEQYF.

The rearrangement links TRBV21-1 to TRBJ1-2; the table's D gene call, TRBD1, was not cross checked with the DNA. TRBV21-1 is flagged as a pseudogene. This CDR3 is 15 amino acids long. As DNA, the CDR3 is TGTGCCAGCAGCAAAGCGACAGAGCTCTCTTCTGGCTACACCTTC. This translates into CASSKATELSSGYTF.

The chain has TRBV13 and TRBJ2-7; 7 bases are a match to TRBD1. Germline V gene data show CDR1 as PRHDT and CDR2 as FYEKMQ (reference sequence). V was clipped by 2 bases and J by 5 bases; unmatched bases: 12. The CDR3 contains 16 residues. CDR3 protein: CASSLQPPTGVHEQYF. The CDR3 DNA reads TGTGCCAGCAGCTTACAACCCCCCACAGGGGTCCACGAGCAGTACTTC.

V usage is TRBV11-2 and J usage is TRBJ2-1; TRBD2 is a possible D gene (7 bases). The CDR3 sequence is 15 residues long. From germline, CDR1 is SGHAT and CDR2 FQNNGV. V lost 5 bases to trimming and J lost 10 bases, with 21 bases between them. The CDR3: CASSLLGGGAGEQFF. CDR3 nucleotides: TGTGCCAGCAGCCTGCTCGGAGGGGGGGCGGGGGAGCAGTTCTTC.

The chain is built from TRBV7-2 and TRBJ1-5, with a tentative D call TRBD1 (5 bases). V dropped 0 bases and J dropped 1 base, with 10 bases sitting between them. There are 16 residues in the CDR3. Germline-derived CDR1 and CDR2 are SGHTA and FQGNSA. CDR3 coding DNA: TGTGCCAGCAGCTTAGCGGGGCAGAACAGCAATCAGCCCCAGCATTTT. It yields the protein CASSLAGQNSNQPQHF.

The J gene is TRBJ1-3, the V gene TRBV19, with TRBD1 identical over 7 bases. CDR1 LNHDA and CDR2 SQIVND come from the germline V gene (reference sequence). V lost 7 bases to trimming and J lost 3 bases; unmatched junction nucleotides: 9. The CDR3 runs 15 residues. The CDR3 nucleotides are TGTGCCAGTACCAGACAGGGAAGGAGTGGAAACACCATATATTTT. It translates to CASTRQGRSGNTIYF. Full variable domain (remainder filled in from reference TRBV19 and TRBJ1-3): DGGITQSPKYLFRKEGQNVTLSCEQNLNHDAMYWYRQDPGQGLRLIYYSQIVNDFQKGDIAEGYSVSREKKESFPLTVTSAQKNPTAFYLCASTRQGRSGNTIYFGEGSWLTVV.

The V and J genes are TRBV7-2 and TRBJ2-1, with D perhaps matching TRBD2 (6 bases). The length of the CDR3 is 15 residues. Germline V gene sequence: CDR1 SGHTA, CDR2 FQGNSA. The ends were cut back, 5 bases at V and 9 bases at J, with 20 bases in the middle. The CDR3 nucleotides read TGTGCCAGCAGCCCCCGCGGCGGGGAAGGGAGTGAGCAGTTCTTC. As protein: CASSPRGGEGSEQFF.

This rearrangement joins TRBV4-2 to TRBJ2-2; D perhaps matches TRBD1 (6 bases). V was cut by 4 bases and J by 5 bases, with 11 bases left in between. The CDR3 has 14 amino acids. CDR1 is LGHNA, CDR2 YNFKEQ, per germline. CDR3 nucleotide sequence: TGTGCCAGCAGCCTTGGGACACCTACCGGGGAGCTGTTTTTT. Translation: CASSLGTPTGELFF.

The chain employs TRBV2 and TRBJ2-3, with no clear D. With 5 bases removed from V and 4 bases from J, the gap between germline ends came to 10 bases. Per the germline V gene, CDR1 is SNHLY and CDR2 is FYNNEI. The CDR3 totals 13 residues. The CDR3 here is CASSPRGPDTQYF. CDR3 nucleotides: TGTGCCAGCAGTCCCCGTGGGCCAGATACGCAGTATTTT.

This chain links TRBV9 with TRBJ1-6, with a weak D call TRBD1 (5 bases). Germline CDR1 SGDLS, CDR2 YYNGEE. This CDR3 is 14 amino acids long. The V end was cut by 4 bases, the J end by 10 bases, with 15 bases between. CDR3 region: CASSPRGGWSPLHF. In DNA form, the CDR3 reads TGTGCCAGCAGCCCTCGGGGGGGGTGGTCACCCCTCCACTTT.

J is TRBJ1-1 and V is TRBV5-4, with unresolved D. The CDR3 is made up of 15 amino acids. CDR1 is SGHNT and CDR2 is YYREEE in the germline V gene (reference sequence). The V gene lost 1 base and the J gene lost 2 bases, with 12 bases spanning the gap. CDR3 in DNA: TGTGCCAGCAGCTTGATCGGTGGTAAAAACACTGAAGCTTTCTTT. This encodes CASSLIGGKNTEAFF.

The V gene is TRBV6-5, the J gene TRBJ1-6; unclear D gene. CDR1 MNHEY and CDR2 SVGAGI come from the germline V gene. V lost 2 bases, J lost 3 bases, and 11 bases lay in between. The CDR3 sequence is 16 residues long. The CDR3 DNA follows: TGTGCCAGCAGTTACAGAGAAGGGAGCTATAATTCACCCCTCCACTTT. It codes for CASSYREGSYNSPLHF.

The chain combines TRBV28 with TRBJ1-5, with TRBD1 as a possible D gene (6 bases). Trimming cost V 4 bases and J 0 bases, with 7 bases left between them. This CDR3 has 14 residues. Per germline, CDR1 MDHEN and CDR2 SYDVKM. The CDR3 nucleotides are TGTGCCAGCAGTTGGACAGATAGCAATCAGCCCCAGCATTTT. It translates to CASSWTDSNQPQHF.

The CDR3 sequence is CASRGGQGIEQYF. CDR3 DNA sequence: TGTGCCAGCAGAGGGGGACAGGGAATCGAGCAGTACTTC. The chain recombines TRBV7-3 with TRBJ2-5; 9 bases are a match to TRBD1. The last part of the DNA fits TRBJ2-7 better; the J call may be wrong. This CDR3 comprises 13 residues. Germline CDR1 SGHTA, CDR2 FQGTGA.

The chain recombines TRBV5-1 with TRBJ2-1, with 7 positions matching TRBD1. CDR3 length: 14 residues. Trimming took 2 bases from V and 6 from J; bases not matched to a gene: 5. Germline V gene sequence: CDR1 SGHRS, CDR2 YFSETQ. As DNA, the CDR3 is TGCGCCAGCAGCTTCGGACAGGAAACCAATGAGCAGTTCTTC. It codes for CASSFGQETNEQFF.

This clone was found a few times. The chain has TRBV11-2 and TRBJ2-1; TRBD1 matches 11 bases. Germline V gene lookup returns CDR1 SGHAT and CDR2 FQNNGV. With 2 bases clipped from V and 6 bases from J, the junction kept 6 bases outside the gene matches. The CDR3 runs to 16 residues. The CDR3: CASSLKVGTGGNEQFF. The CDR3 bases are TGTGCCAGCAGCTTAAAAGTAGGGACAGGGGGCAATGAGCAGTTCTTC.

The rearrangement joins TRBV5-1 to TRBJ2-7; D is undetermined. Germline assignment: CDR1 SGHRS and CDR2 YFSETQ. Trimming left V 1 base short and J 6 bases short, with 11 bases between. The CDR3 is 13 amino acids. Written as DNA, the CDR3 is TGCGCCAGCAGCTTGAAACGAGGTGGCGAGCAGTACTTC. It yields the protein CASSLKRGGEQYF. The variable domain in full, completed from reference TRBV5-1 and TRBJ2-7, reads KAGVTQTPRYLIKTRGQQVTLSCSPISGHRSVSWYQQTPGQGLQFLFEYFSETQRNKGNFPGRFSGRQFSNSRSEMNVSTLELGDSALYLCASSLKRGGEQYFGPGTRLTVT.

The chain carries TRBV11-2 and TRBJ2-7; tentative D call: TRBD2 (5 bases). Germline V lookup: CDR1 SGHAT, CDR2 FQNNGV. The V end lost 0 bases, the J end lost 1 base, and 13 bases lay between the germline ends. The CDR3 sequence is 16 residues long. This CDR3 is CASSLDLAGESYEQYF. CDR3 bases: TGTGCCAGCAGCTTAGATCTGGCGGGCGAATCCTACGAGCAGTACTTC.

The rearrangement links TRBV4-1 to TRBJ2-7, with D unclear. The CDR3 has 18 residues. Germline CDR1 is MGHRA and CDR2 is YSYEKL. With 0 bases removed from V and 0 bases from J, the gap between germline ends came to 18 bases. The CDR3 DNA is TGCGCCAGCAGCCAAGATCCCCTATCCGGTCTTCCCTCCTACGAGCAGTACTTC. It is translated as CASSQDPLSGLPSYEQYF.

The chain is built from TRBV5-1 and TRBJ1-2; D unclear. Germline lookup yields CDR1 SGHRS and CDR2 YFSETQ. The CDR3 contains 15 residues. V was clipped by 1 base and J by 2 bases, with 12 bases between them. CDR3 nucleotide sequence: TGCGCCAGCAGCTTGCCTCCAGAAACAAACTATGGCTACACCTTC. It encodes CASSLPPETNYGYTF.

The chain uses TRBV18 and TRBJ2-1; 10 bases map to TRBD2. CDR1 is KGHSH, CDR2 LQKENI, per germline. The V segment lost 3 bases and the J segment 7 bases; nucleotides outside the gene matches: 6. CDR3 length: 15 residues. This CDR3 reads CASSPSAGGLNEQFF. CDR3 nucleotide sequence: TGTGCCAGCTCACCTTCAGCGGGGGGGCTGAATGAGCAGTTCTTC.

Notes on this clone: The same CDR3 can be traced to other DNA sequences in this sample. The chain is built from TRBV29-1 and TRBJ1-1, with 8 bases lining up with TRBD1. The CDR3 extends over 12 amino acids. J lost 4 bases, V lost 5 bases, and 3 bases had no gene match. Germline V CDR1 and CDR2: SQVTM, ANQGSEA. This CDR3 is CSVSQGATEAFF. The CDR3 nucleotides are TGCAGCGTTTCCCAGGGGGCCACTGAAGCTTTCTTT.

In its sample, this clone was seen once. The J gene is TRBJ1-2, the V gene TRBV29-1; 10 bases are a match to TRBD1. Germline assignment: CDR1 SQVTM and CDR2 ANQGSEA. The CDR3 spans 13 residues. With 3 bases clipped from V and 4 bases from J, the junction kept 2 bases outside the gene matches. The CDR3 nucleotides are TGCAGCGTTGACCGGACAGGGGGCTATGGCTACACCTTC. It codes for CSVDRTGGYGYTF.

This clone was seen a few times. The chain recombines TRBV2 with TRBJ2-1, with 8 nucleotides matching TRBD1. Germline CDR1 and CDR2: SNHLY and FYNNEI. V gave up 4 bases and J gave up 6 bases; unmatched junction bases: 5. The CDR3 consists of 14 residues. The CDR3 loop is CASSVAQGVNEQFF. The CDR3 DNA sequence: TGTGCCAGCAGTGTGGCACAGGGGGTCAATGAGCAGTTCTTC. Based on the CDR3 plus reference TRBV2 and TRBJ2-1, the full variable domain is EPEVTQTPSHQVTQMGQEVILRCVPISNHLYFYWYRQILGQKVEFLVSFYNNEISEKSEIFDDQFSVERPDGSNFTLKIRSTKLEDSAMYFCASSVAQGVNEQFFGPGTRLTVL.

The chain uses TRBV7-8 and TRBJ2-1, with D perhaps matching TRBD1 (6 bases). Per the germline V gene, CDR1 is SGHVS and CDR2 is FQNEAQ. This CDR3 is 14 amino acids long. The ends were cut back, 0 bases at V and 5 bases at J, with 8 bases in the middle. Here the CDR3 reads CASSLARTDNEQFF. CDR3 coding DNA: TGTGCCAGCAGCTTAGCGCGGACAGACAATGAGCAGTTCTTC. The variable domain in full, with the rest retrieved from reference TRBV7-8 and TRBJ2-1, is GAGVSQSPRYKVAKRGQDVALRCDPISGHVSLFWYQQALGQGPEFLTYFQNEAQLDKSGLPSDRFFAERPEGSVSTLKIQRTQQEDSAVYLCASSLARTDNEQFFGPGTRLTVL.

The J gene is TRBJ2-1, the V gene TRBV10-3, with 14 bases lining up with TRBD2. The CDR3 has 15 residues. Germline CDR1 reads ENHRY; CDR2 reads SYGVKD. Trimming cost V 7 bases and J 5 bases; bases outside gene matches: 4. The CDR3 is CAIMGTSGGHNEQFF. CDR3 DNA sequence: TGTGCCATCATGGGGACTAGCGGGGGTCACAATGAGCAGTTCTTC.

The V call is TRBV14, the J call TRBJ1-5; D unclear. V was clipped by 1 base and J by 5 bases, with 6 bases between them. This CDR3 has 13 amino acids. Germline V CDR1 and CDR2: SGHDN, FVKESK. CDR3 residues: CASSQGRDQPQHF. In DNA, the CDR3 is TGTGCCAGCAGCCAAGGCCGGGATCAGCCCCAGCATTTT.

The chain uses TRBV6-5 and TRBJ1-4; 9 bases agree with TRBD1. Germline trimming cut 4 bases from V and 7 bases from J; bases unmatched to any gene: 10. This CDR3 has 16 residues. CDR1 MNHEY and CDR2 SVGAGI come from the germline V gene. CDR3 loop: CASSFARPDRGEKLFF. DNA of the CDR3: TGTGCCAGCAGTTTCGCCCGACCGGACAGGGGTGAAAAACTGTTTTTT.